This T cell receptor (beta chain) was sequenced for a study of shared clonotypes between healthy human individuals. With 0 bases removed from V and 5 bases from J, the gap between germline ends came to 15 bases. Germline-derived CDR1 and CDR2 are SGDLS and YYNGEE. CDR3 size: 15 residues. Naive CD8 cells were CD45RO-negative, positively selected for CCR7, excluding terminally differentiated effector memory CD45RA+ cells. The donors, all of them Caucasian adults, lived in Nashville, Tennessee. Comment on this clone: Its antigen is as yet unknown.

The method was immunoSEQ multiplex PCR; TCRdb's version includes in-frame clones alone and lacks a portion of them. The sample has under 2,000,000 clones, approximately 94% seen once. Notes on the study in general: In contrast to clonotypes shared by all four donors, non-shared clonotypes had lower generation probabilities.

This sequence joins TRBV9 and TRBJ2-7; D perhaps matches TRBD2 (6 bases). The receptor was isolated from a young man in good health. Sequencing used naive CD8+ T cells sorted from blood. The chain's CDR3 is CASSVGVAEEDEQYF. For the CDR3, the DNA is TGTGCCAGCAGCGTAGGGGTAGCGGAGGAGGACGAGCAGTACTTC.